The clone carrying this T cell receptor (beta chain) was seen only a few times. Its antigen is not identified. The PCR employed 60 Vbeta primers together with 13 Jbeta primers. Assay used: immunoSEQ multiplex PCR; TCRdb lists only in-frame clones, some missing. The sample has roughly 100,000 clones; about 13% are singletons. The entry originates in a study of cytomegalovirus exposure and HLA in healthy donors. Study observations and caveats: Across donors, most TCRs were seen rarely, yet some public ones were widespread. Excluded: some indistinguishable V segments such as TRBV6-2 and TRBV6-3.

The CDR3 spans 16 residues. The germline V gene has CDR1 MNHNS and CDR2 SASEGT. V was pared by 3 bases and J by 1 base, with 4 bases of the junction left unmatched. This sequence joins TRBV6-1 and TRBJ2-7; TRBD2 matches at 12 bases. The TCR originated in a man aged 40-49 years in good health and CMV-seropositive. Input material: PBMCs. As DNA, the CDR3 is TGTGCCAGCAGTGAGATAGGACTAGCGGGATCCTACGAGCAGTACTTC. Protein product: CASSEIGLAGSYEQYF.